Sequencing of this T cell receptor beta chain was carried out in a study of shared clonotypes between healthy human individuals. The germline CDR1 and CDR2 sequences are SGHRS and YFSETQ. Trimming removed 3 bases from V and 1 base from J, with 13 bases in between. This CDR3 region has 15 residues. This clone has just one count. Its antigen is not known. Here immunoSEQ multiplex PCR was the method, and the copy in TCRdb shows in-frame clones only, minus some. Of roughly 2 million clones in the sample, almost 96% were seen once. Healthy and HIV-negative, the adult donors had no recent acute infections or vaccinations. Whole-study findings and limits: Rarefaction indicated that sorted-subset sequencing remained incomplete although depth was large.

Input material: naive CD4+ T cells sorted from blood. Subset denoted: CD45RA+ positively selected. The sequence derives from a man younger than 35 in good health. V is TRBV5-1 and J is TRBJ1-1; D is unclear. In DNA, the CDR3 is TGCGCCAGCAGCTATGGACGGGGTACGAACACTGAAGCTTTCTTT. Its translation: CASSYGRGTNTEAFF.